A selection of T cell receptor beta chains follows, all from one sample in a study of shared T cell receptors in the human thymus. Method: immunoSEQ multiplex PCR; TCRdb's copy keeps in-frame clones and lacks some. The sample has around 730,000 clones; roughly 85% are singletons. The same specimen was also included in a second study, on human thymus T cells.

Sequenced: thymocytes. These receptors were collected from a girl less than two years old with a congenital heart defect. CDR3s include the opening cysteine and the closing phenylalanine or tryptophan. The D gene is left open where the match is weak.

J gene: TRBJ1-5
V gene: TRBV4-1
D gene: TRBD1
CDR3 protein: CASSQPGQAHQPQHF

J gene: TRBJ1-1
V gene: TRBV27
D gene: -
CDR3 protein: CASSLSGLVRAGTEAFF

J gene: TRBJ1-5
V gene: TRBV19
D gene: TRBD1
CDR3 protein: CASSAGGERMKSNQPQHF

J gene: TRBJ2-6
V gene: TRBV18
D gene: -
CDR3 protein: CASSRQWGGANVLTF

J gene: TRBJ2-7
V gene: TRBV7-9
D gene: -
CDR3 protein: CASSSFHEQYF

J gene: TRBJ1-2
V gene: TRBV6-5
D gene: -
CDR3 protein: CASSPRREYYGYTF

J gene: TRBJ2-7
V gene: TRBV7-2
D gene: -
CDR3 protein: CASSLLSGSYEQYF

J gene: TRBJ1-5
V gene: TRBV5-5
D gene: TRBD1
CDR3 protein: CASSWGTGNQPQHF

J gene: TRBJ2-1
V gene: TRBV30
D gene: -
CDR3 protein: CAWGEGDEQFF

J gene: TRBJ1-2
V gene: TRBV5-6
D gene: TRBD1
CDR3 protein: CASSYRGYYGYTF

J gene: TRBJ2-1
V gene: TRBV2
D gene: -
CDR3 protein: CASIQRGPLYNEQFF

J gene: TRBJ2-7
V gene: TRBV18
D gene: TRBD1
CDR3 protein: CASSPGQGSREQYF

J gene: TRBJ1-6
V gene: TRBV4-1
D gene: -
CDR3 protein: CASSQPSPDSGGNSPLHF

J gene: TRBJ1-2
V gene: TRBV6-5
D gene: -
CDR3 protein: CASSQTRFRYGYTF

J gene: TRBJ1-1
V gene: TRBV5-6
D gene: -
CDR3 protein: CASTLGLKGNTEAFF

J gene: TRBJ1-2
V gene: TRBV6-1
D gene: -
CDR3 protein: CASSVLLEGRGYTF

J gene: TRBJ1-3
V gene: TRBV28
D gene: -
CDR3 protein: CASSFPLQASSGNTIYF

J gene: TRBJ2-7
V gene: TRBV2
D gene: TRBD1
CDR3 protein: CASSGQGLAYEQYF

J gene: TRBJ1-3
V gene: TRBV19
D gene: -
CDR3 protein: CASSPPGQSTPIYF

J gene: TRBJ1-1
V gene: TRBV2
D gene: -
CDR3 protein: CASSGNSTPEAFF

J gene: TRBJ1-5
V gene: TRBV19
D gene: -
CDR3 protein: CASTRVVGEPQHF

J gene: TRBJ1-1
V gene: TRBV18
D gene: -
CDR3 protein: CASSPQLDILSTPPPLNTEAFF

J gene: TRBJ1-4
V gene: TRBV12-5
D gene: -
CDR3 protein: CASGPGPRAEKLFF

J gene: TRBJ1-3
V gene: TRBV27
D gene: -
CDR3 protein: CASSPLYKGRAGNTIYF

J gene: TRBJ2-5
V gene: TRBV14
D gene: TRBD2
CDR3 protein: CASSQDRREGTYF

J gene: TRBJ2-3
V gene: TRBV7-6
D gene: TRBD1
CDR3 protein: CASSSTGDGTDTQYF

J gene: TRBJ1-5
V gene: TRBV18
D gene: TRBD1
CDR3 protein: CASSGGQSNQPQHF

J gene: TRBJ1-4
V gene: TRBV7-8
D gene: -
CDR3 protein: CASSFFPGPREKLFF

J gene: TRBJ1-6
V gene: TRBV13
D gene: TRBD1
CDR3 protein: CASSSPPSDRVGSPLHF